This T cell receptor (beta chain) was sequenced during a study of cytomegalovirus exposure and HLA in healthy donors. V lost 10 bases and J lost 3, with 15 bases in between. The CDR3 runs 14 residues. The germline gives CDR1 LNHDA, CDR2 SQIVND (reference sequence). Vbeta (60) and Jbeta (13) primers were used in the PCR. Sequencing was performed with immunoSEQ multiplex PCR; in TCRdb, only in-frame clones are kept and a portion is missing. The repertoire holds fewer than 200,000 clones, with roughly 84% as singletons. The receptor's source is a male donor in good health and CMV-seronegative. This chain links TRBV19 with TRBJ1-4; D not resolved. Sequenced sample: PBMCs. The CDR3 DNA sequence: TGTGCCATACATCTCGTTCGGGCTAATGAAAAACTGTTTTTT. This translates into CAIHLVRANEKLFF. Using reference TRBV19 and TRBJ1-4 for the parts outside the CDR3, the full variable domain is DGGITQSPKYLFRKEGQNVTLSCEQNLNHDAMYWYRQDPGQGLRLIYYSQIVNDFQKGDIAEGYSVSREKKESFPLTVTSAQKNPTAFYLCAIHLVRANEKLFFGSGTQLSVL.